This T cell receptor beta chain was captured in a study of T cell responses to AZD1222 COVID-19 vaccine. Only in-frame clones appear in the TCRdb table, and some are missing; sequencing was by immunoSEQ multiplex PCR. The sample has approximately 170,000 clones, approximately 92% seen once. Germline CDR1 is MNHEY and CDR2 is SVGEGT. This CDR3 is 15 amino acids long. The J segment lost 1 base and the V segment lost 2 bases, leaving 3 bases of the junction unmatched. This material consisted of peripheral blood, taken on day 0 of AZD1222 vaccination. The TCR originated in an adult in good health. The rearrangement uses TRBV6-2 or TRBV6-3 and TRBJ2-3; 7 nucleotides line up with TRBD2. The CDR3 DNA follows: TGTGCCAGCAGTTACGCTGGGGGGGGCACAGATACGCAGTATTTT. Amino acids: CASSYAGGGTDTQYF.